Here is one T cell receptor beta chain with its context. This entry is derived from a study of T cell responses to AZD1222 COVID-19 vaccine. Repertoires were generated with immunoSEQ multiplex PCR, while TCRdb's copy carries only in-frame clones and drops some. The table includes fewer than 150,000 clones, around 87% detected once. The sample consisted of peripheral blood, taken on day 0 of AZD1222 vaccination. The sequence came from an adult in good health.

In nucleotides, the CDR3 is TGTGCCAGCAGTTCCGGCTATGGCTACACCTTC. Encoded protein: CASSSGYGYTF. The chain employs TRBV12-3 or TRBV12-4 and TRBJ1-2; D is unresolved. The CDR3 has 11 residues. V lost 4 bases, J lost 4 bases, and 4 bases lay in between.